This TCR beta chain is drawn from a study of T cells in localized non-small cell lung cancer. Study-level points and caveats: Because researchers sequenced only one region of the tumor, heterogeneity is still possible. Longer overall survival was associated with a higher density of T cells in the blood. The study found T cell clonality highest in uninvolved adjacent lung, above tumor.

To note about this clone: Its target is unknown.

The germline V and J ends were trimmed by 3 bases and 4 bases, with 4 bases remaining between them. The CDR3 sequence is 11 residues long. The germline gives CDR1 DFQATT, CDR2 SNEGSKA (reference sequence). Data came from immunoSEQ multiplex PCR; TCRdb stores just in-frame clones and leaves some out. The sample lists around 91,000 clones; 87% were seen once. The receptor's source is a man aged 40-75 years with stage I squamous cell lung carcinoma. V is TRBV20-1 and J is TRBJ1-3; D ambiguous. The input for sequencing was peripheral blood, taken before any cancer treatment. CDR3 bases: TGCAGTGCTAGCACAGGAAACACCATATATTTT. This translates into CSASTGNTIYF.